The 8 T cell receptor beta chains below were found in one sample sequenced in a study of T cells after yellow fever vaccination. TCRdb re-derived calls from the 5' RACE reads in MiXCR, one entry per CDR3 protein. The sample carries under 350,000 distinct CDR3 sequences, roughly 4.3% recorded once. The sample consisted of PBMCs, taken 5 days after the yellow fever booster vaccination. The receptors stem from a man aged 18 to 35 who received the YFV17D yellow fever vaccine.

This chain joins TRBV12-3 or TRBV12-4 and TRBJ1-4, with a weak D call TRBD1 (5 bases). This CDR3 spans 14 amino acids. Trimming pared 6 bases from V and 11 bases from J, leaving 19 bases between. In DNA form, the CDR3 reads TGTGCCAGCAGCTTATCTGGCGTGAGGGGTAAACTGTTTTTT. Amino acids: CASSLSGVRGKLFF.

The chain carries TRBV7-2 and TRBJ2-4, with D possibly TRBD2 on 7 matching bases. V lost 6 bases to trimming and J lost 5 bases, with 11 bases between them. From germline, CDR1 is SGHTA and CDR2 FQGNSA. The length of the CDR3 is 13 residues. The CDR3 nucleotides read TGTGCCAGCAGGTGGGGGGGCGAAAACATTCAGTACTTC. Translated, it gives CASRWGGENIQYF.

This clonotype was seen ten or more times. The chain joins TRBV20-1 to TRBJ2-7; 11 bases align to TRBD2. In germline, CDR1 is DFQATT, CDR2 SNEGSKA (reference sequence). With 3 bases clipped from V and 3 bases from J, the junction kept 4 bases outside the gene matches. The CDR3 consists of 14 residues. The CDR3 DNA is TGCAGTGCTAGTAGTCTAGCGGGGGGCTACGAGCAGTACTTC. Translated: CSASSLAGGYEQYF.

The chain uses TRBV6-6 and TRBJ2-2; perhaps D is TRBD1 or TRBD2 (6 bases each). From germline, CDR1 is MNHNY and CDR2 SVGAGI (reference sequence). Trimming left V 4 bases short and J 4 bases short, with 16 bases between. This CDR3 contains 16 residues. The CDR3 region has the DNA TGTGCCAGCAGTTCCCCTACGGGGGCTGTCACCGGGGAGCTGTTTTTT. Encoded protein: CASSSPTGAVTGELFF.

This clonotype was found a few times. This chain uses TRBV12-3 or TRBV12-4 with TRBJ2-3; D is undetermined. Between the trimmed V and J ends, which lost 6 bases and 4 bases, there was a span of 14 bases. CDR3 size: 14 residues. The CDR3 region is CASRPRSGPDTQYF. Here the CDR3 DNA reads TGTGCCAGCAGGCCTAGGAGTGGCCCAGATACGCAGTATTTT.

This clonotype was detected only a few times. This chain joins TRBV5-8 and TRBJ2-7, with a tentative D call TRBD2 (5 bases). CDR1 and CDR2 (germline): SGHTS, YDEGEE. There are 15 residues in the CDR3. The V end lost 0 bases, the J end lost 5 bases, and 15 bases lay between the germline ends. The CDR3 DNA is TGTGCCAGCAGCTTGGGTACATTCGGGATAGACGAGCAGTACGTC. The encoded protein is CASSLGTFGIDEQYV.

This clonotype was seen only a few times. V and J are TRBV29-1 and TRBJ1-1, with unresolved D. V was clipped by 5 bases and J by 5 bases, with 15 bases between them. Germline CDR1 and CDR2: SQVTM and ANQGSEA. The CDR3 has 13 amino acids. This CDR3 is CSVLPGRGTEAFF. In DNA, the CDR3 is TGCAGCGTTCTACCGGGCCGAGGGACTGAAGCTTTCTTT. The complete variable domain, with remaining parts taken from reference TRBV29-1 and TRBJ1-1, reads SAVISQKPSRDICQRGTSLTIQCQVDSQVTMMFWYRQQPGQSLTLIATANQGSEATYESGFVIDKFPISRPNLTFSTLTVSNMSPEDSSIYLCSVLPGRGTEAFFGQGTRLTVV.

This clonotype was seen a few times. The chain employs TRBV9 and TRBJ1-2; possibly TRBD1 for D (5 bases). The CDR3 loop spans 15 amino acids. CDR1 SGDLS and CDR2 YYNGEE come from the germline V gene. Between the trimmed V and J ends, which lost 0 bases and 4 bases, there was a span of 13 bases. The CDR3 protein is CASSVAQQALYGYTF. CDR3 DNA: TGTGCCAGCAGCGTAGCTCAACAGGCCCTCTATGGCTACACCTTC.